This paragraph covers one T cell receptor beta chain sequence. Participant age was about 18 to 100 years, and participants resided in approximately 25 US areas. Participants had their cohort set by participant-reported clinical history. This entry is derived from a study of blood T cell repertoires in COVID-19. This table comes from immunoSEQ multiplex PCR, and its TCRdb copy is limited to in-frame clones, with some not included. The profile shows 200,000 to 250,000 clones, 86% of them singletons. This CDR3 is built from 15 residues. Germline CDR1 is SGHDT and CDR2 is YYEEEE. V was clipped by 2 bases and J by 0 bases; unmatched bases: 5.

V gene TRBV5-6 combines with J gene TRBJ2-7; 7 bases map to TRBD1. The sample consisted of PBMCs or T cells enriched from blood (not recorded which). This TCR was sampled from a woman between 45 and 65 years old in a cohort exposed to, infected with or recovered from COVID-19 (not recorded which). In nucleotides, the CDR3 is TGTGCCAGCAGCTTTGGACAGGCTTTCTCCTACGAGCAGTACTTC. Residues: CASSFGQAFSYEQYF.